The 3 T cell receptor beta chains listed next were all sequenced from one sample in a study of neurological immune-mediated disorders. Via MiXCR, TCRdb re-called the 5' RACE reads, giving one row per CDR3 protein. This table holds tens of thousands of distinct CDR3 sequences, roughly 4.6% found once. Sequenced sample: PBMCs. These receptors came from a man in his fifties or sixties with multiple sclerosis.

This clonotype was observed many times. The chain is built from TRBV6-5 and TRBJ1-1; D is ambiguous. The CDR3 runs 14 residues. The V end was cut by 2 bases, the J end by 2 bases, with 9 bases between. Germline loops: CDR1 MNHEY, CDR2 SVGAGI. CDR3: CASSYRQTNTEAFF. CDR3 DNA sequence: TGTGCCAGCAGTTACCGGCAGACCAACACTGAAGCTTTCTTT.

In its sample, this clonotype was seen a few times. The CDR3 bases are TGTGCCAGCAGTTCCAAGGACAGCCGGGCGCAGTATTTT. Encoded protein: CASSSKDSRAQYF. The rearrangement uses TRBV27 and TRBJ2-3; a weak D match, TRBD1 (6 bases). The V end was cut by 4 bases, the J end by 10 bases, with 15 bases between. The CDR3 totals 13 residues. Germline lookup yields CDR1 MNHEY and CDR2 SMNVEV (reference sequence).

In this sample, this clonotype turned up many times. V is TRBV20-1 and J is TRBJ2-1, with 10 bases identical to TRBD2. CDR1 and CDR2 from the germline V gene are DFQATT and SNEGSKA (reference sequence). This CDR3 region has 14 residues. V was pared by 3 bases and J by 4 bases, with 3 bases of the junction left unmatched. The CDR3, as DNA: TGCAGTGCTAGGGGACTAGCGATTTACAATGAGCAGTTCTTC. Translated, it gives CSARGLAIYNEQFF.